This T cell receptor beta chain comes out of a study of response to subunit inactivated influenza vaccine. Findings and limits, study-wide: A suggestion made by the authors is that each seasonal influenza vaccination recruits few new T cells.

This clonotype was observed a few times. The antigen remains undetermined. TCRdb reanalysed the RT-PCR reads using MiXCR and keeps one entry per CDR3 protein. This repertoire shows 450,000 to 500,000 distinct CDR3 sequences, roughly 9.7% found once; its top ten account for more than 10%. The source was PBMCs from blood, collected about 40 days after vaccination. The TCR sequence derives from a man between 45 and 60 years old who received an inactivated influenza vaccine.

The CDR3: CAAAMTQFQETQYF. CDR3 DNA: TGTGCCGCAGCAATGACCCAGTTCCAAGAGACCCAGTACTTC. The chain links TRBV10-3 to TRBJ2-5, with D unclear. With 11 bases removed from V and 1 base from J, the gap between germline ends came to 17 bases. The CDR3 has 14 residues. Germline V CDR1 and CDR2: ENHRY, SYGVKD.